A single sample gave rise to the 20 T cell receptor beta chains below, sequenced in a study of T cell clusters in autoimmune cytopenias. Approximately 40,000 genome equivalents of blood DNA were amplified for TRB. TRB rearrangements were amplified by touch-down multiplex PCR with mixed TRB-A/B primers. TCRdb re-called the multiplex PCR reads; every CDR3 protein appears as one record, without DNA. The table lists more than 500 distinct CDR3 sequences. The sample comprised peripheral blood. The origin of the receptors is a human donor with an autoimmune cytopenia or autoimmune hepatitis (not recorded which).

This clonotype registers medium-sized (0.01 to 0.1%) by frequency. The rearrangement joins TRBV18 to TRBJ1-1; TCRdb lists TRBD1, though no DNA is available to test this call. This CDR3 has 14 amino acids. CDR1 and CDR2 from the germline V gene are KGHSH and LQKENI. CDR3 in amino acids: CASSSGGENTEAFF.

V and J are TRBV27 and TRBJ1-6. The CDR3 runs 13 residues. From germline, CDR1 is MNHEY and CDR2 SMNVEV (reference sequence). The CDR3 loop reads CASSFSYNSPLHF.

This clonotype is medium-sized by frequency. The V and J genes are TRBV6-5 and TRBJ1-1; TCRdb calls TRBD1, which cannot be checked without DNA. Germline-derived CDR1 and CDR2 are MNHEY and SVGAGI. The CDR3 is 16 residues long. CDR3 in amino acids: CATIKGRVYMNTEAFF.

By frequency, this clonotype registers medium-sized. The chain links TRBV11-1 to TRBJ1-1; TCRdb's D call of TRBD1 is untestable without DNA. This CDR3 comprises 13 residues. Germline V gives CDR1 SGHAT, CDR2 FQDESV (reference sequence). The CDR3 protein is CASSLQGGTEAFF.

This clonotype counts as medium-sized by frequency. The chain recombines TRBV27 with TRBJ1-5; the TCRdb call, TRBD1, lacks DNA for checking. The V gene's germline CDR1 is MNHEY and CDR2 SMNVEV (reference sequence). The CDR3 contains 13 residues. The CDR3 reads CASSFAGSQPQHF.

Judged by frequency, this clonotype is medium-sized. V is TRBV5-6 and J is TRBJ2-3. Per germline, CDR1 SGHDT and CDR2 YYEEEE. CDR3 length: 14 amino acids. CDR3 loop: CASSLDQRSDTQYF.

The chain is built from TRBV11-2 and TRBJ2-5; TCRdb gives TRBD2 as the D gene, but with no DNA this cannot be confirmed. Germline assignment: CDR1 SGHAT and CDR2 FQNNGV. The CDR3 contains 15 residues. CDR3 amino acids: CASSFGGEMRETQYF. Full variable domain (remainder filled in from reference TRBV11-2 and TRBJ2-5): EAGVAQSPRYKIIEKRQSVAFWCNPISGHATLYWYQQILGQGPKLLIQFQNNGVVDDSQLPKDRFSAERLKGVDSTLKIQPAKLEDSAVYLCASSFGGEMRETQYFGPGTRLLVL.

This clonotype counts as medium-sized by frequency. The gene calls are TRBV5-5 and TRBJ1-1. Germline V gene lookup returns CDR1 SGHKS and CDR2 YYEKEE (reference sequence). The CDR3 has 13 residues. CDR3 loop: CASSLDGGTEAFF.

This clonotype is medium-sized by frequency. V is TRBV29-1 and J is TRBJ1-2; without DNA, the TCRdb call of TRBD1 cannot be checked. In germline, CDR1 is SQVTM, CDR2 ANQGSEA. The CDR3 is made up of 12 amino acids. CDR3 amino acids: CSVRTGGEGYTF. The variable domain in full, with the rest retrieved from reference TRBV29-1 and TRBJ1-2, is SAVISQKPSRDICQRGTSLTIQCQVDSQVTMMFWYRQQPGQSLTLIATANQGSEATYESGFVIDKFPISRPNLTFSTLTVSNMSPEDSSIYLCSVRTGGEGYTFGSGTRLTVV.

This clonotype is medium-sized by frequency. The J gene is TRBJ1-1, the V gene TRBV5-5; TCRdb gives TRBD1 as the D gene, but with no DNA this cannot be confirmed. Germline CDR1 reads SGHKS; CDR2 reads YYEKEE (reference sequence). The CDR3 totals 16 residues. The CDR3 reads CASSRDLEGGTTEAFF.

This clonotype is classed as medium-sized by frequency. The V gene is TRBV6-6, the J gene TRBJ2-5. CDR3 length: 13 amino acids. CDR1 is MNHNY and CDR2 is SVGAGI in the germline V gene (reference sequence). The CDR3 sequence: CASSSVADGTQYF.

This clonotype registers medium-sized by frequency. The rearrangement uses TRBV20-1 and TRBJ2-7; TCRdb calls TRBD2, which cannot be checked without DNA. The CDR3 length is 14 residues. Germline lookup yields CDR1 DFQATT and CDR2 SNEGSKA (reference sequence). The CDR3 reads CSARAEGNYYEQYF.

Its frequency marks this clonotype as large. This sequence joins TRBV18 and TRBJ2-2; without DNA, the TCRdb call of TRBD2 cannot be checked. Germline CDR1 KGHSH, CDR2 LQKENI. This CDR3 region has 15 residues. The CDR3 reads CASSPGTPGTGELFF.

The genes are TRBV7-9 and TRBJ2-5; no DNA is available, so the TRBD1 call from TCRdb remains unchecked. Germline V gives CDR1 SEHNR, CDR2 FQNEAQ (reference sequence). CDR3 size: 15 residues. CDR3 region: CASSFSTGGSEIQYF.

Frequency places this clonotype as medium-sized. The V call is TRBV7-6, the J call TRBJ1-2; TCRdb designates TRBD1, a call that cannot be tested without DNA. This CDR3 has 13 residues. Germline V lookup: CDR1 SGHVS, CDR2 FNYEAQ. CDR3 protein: CASSLAPGKGYTF.

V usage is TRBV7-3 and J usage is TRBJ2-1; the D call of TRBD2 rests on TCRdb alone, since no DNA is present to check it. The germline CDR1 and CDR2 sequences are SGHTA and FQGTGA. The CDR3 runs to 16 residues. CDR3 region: CASSLLGGGGPNEQFF.

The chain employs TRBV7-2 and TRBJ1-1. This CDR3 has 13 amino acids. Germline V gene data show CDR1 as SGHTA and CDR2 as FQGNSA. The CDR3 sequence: CASSSYEATEAFF.

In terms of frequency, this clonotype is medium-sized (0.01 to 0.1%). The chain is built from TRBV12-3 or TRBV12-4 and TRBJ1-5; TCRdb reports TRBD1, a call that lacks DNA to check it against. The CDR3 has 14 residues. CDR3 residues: CASSSSTGHQPQHF.

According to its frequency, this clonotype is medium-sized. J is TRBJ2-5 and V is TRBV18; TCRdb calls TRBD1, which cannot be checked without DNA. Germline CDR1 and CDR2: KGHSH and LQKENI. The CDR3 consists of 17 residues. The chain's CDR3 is CASSPPTQGNLRETQYF.

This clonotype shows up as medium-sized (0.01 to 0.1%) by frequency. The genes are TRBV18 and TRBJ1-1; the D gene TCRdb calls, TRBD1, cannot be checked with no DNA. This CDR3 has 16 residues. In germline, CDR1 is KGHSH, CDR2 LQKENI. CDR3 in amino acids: CASSFWQGALDTEAFF.